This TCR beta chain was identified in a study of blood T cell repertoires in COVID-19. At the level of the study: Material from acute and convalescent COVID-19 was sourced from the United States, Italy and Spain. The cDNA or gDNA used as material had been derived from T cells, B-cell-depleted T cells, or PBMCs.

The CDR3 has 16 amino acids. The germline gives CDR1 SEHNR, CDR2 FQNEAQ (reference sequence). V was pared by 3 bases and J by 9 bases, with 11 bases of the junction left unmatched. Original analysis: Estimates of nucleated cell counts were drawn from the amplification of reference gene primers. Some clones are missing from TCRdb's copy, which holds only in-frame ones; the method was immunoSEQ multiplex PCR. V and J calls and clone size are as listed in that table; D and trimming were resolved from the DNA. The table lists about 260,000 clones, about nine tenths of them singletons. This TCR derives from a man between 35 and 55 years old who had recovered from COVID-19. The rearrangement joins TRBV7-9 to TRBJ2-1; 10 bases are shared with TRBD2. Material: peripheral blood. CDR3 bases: TGTGCCAGCAGCTTTTCGCCTAGCGGGAGTAGTATTGAGCAGTTCTTC. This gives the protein CASSFSPSGSSIEQFF.